A selection of T cell receptor beta chains follows, all from one sample in a study of regulatory T cells in long-lasting Graves disease. Each CDR3 protein is one row after TCRdb ran MiXCR on the multiplex PCR reads. The sample has some 280,000 distinct CDR3 sequences, around 21% seen once. Sequenced here: peripheral blood mononuclear cells (PBMCs), sampled when the disease was refractory, from a patient treated with antithyroid drugs. These TCRs come from a female donor with Graves disease. Both conserved end residues are part of each CDR3. The D gene is left open where the match is weak. Expanded clones are given a class, and other clones once, few, many or no size at all.

TRBJ1-2	TRBV18	NA	NA	TGTGCCAGCTCACCAAGTGAAGGGATTGCCTATGGCTACACCTTC	CASSPSEGIAYGYTF
TRBJ2-2	TRBV28	TRBD1	NA	TGTGCCAGCAGTTTCGATCGACAGGGGTGGGGGACCGGGGAGCTGTTTTTT	CASSFDRQGWGTGELFF
TRBJ1-2	TRBV30	TRBD1	many	TGTGCCTGGGGGACAGCTATCGGCTATGGCTACACCTTC	CAWGTAIGYGYTF
TRBJ2-5	TRBV14	NA	NA	TGTGCCAGCAGCCAAGTCGGACAGCTGGAGACCCAGTACTTC	CASSQVGQLETQYF
TRBJ1-3	TRBV28	TRBD1	few	TGTGCCAGCAGTTCCCCCGGGACAGGGTCCGGAAACACCATATATTTT	CASSSPGTGSGNTIYF
TRBJ2-1	TRBV20-1	TRBD2	NA	TGCAGTGCTAGATTGACTAGCGGGAGTCACAATGAGCAGTTCTTC	CSARLTSGSHNEQFF
TRBJ2-1	TRBV20-1	NA	NA	TGCAGTGCTAGCCACTCGAGGAGCTCCTACAATGAGCAGTTCTTC	CSASHSRSSYNEQFF
TRBJ1-4	TRBV25-1	TRBD1	few	TGTGCCAGCAGTGAGATCCGGACAGGGACGATTGTTCTGTTTTTT	CASSEIRTGTIVLFF
TRBJ1-4	TRBV7-9	TRBD1	NA	TGTGCCAGCAGCTTTGGGACAGGGAGGGAAAAACTGTTTTTT	CASSFGTGREKLFF
TRBJ1-3	TRBV30	NA	few	TGTGCCTGGAAAGCAGGGACCAGCTCTGGAAACACCATATATTTT	CAWKAGTSSGNTIYF
TRBJ2-7	TRBV4-3	TRBD1	few	TGCGCCAGCAGCCAAGAAGATCGGACAGGGGACTCCTACGAGCAGTACTTC	CASSQEDRTGDSYEQYF
TRBJ1-1	TRBV4-3	NA	few	TGCGCCAGCAGCCAAGAACAAGGGTACACTGAAGCTTTCTTT	CASSQEQGYTEAFF
TRBJ1-1	TRBV12-3/TRBV12-4	NA	NA	TGTGCCAGCACTGGCCAGGACAGCCCGAACACTGAAGCTTTCTTT	CASTGQDSPNTEAFF
TRBJ2-6	TRBV12-3/TRBV12-4	NA	NA	TGTGCCAGCAGTTTAAACGCAGGGGGGCCCCCTGGGGCCAACGTCCTGACTTTC	CASSLNAGGPPGANVLTF
TRBJ1-4	TRBV5-5	NA	NA	TGTGCCAGCAGCTTTGGAGTGAAACGGGGGTTTAATGAAAAACTGTTTTTT	CASSFGVKRGFNEKLFF
TRBJ2-1	TRBV7-2	TRBD2	NA	TGTGCCAGCAGCTTACGGGGGGGCTCCTACAATGAGCAGTTCTTC	CASSLRGGSYNEQFF
TRBJ2-5	TRBV3-1	NA	few	TGTGCCAGCAGCGAACCCGGTAGGGGAAGCGGAGAGACCCAGTACTTC	CASSEPGRGSGETQYF
TRBJ2-7	TRBV7-2	TRBD2	NA	TGTGCCAGCAGCCTCTCAAGCGGGACCTTGGGCGAGCAGTACTTC	CASSLSSGTLGEQYF
TRBJ2-5	TRBV20-1	NA	many	TGCAGTGCGACCGTGCTGGGACAAGAGACCCAGTACTTC	CSATVLGQETQYF
TRBJ2-2	TRBV9	NA	NA	TGTGCCAGCAGGGAGGGATCCGCCGGGGAGCTGTTTTTT	CASREGSAGELFF